A single T cell receptor (beta chain) is shown here with its context. The target of this receptor is not known. It has no much larger one-base neighbor in the sample; base qualities were not kept. The sample is drawn from a study of shared clonotypes between healthy human individuals (TCRdb year 2020). At the level of the whole study: The cohort included three men and a couple of women between 18 and 49 years of age. For each donor, three plates each were used for CD4 naive and CD4 memory, two plates were used for CD8 naive, and one plate was used for CD8 memory. To estimate repertoire size and how much clonotypes are shared between individuals, the study performed deep sequencing of blood TCR repertoires from roughly five healthy adults. Libraries were prepared and TCR repertoires were sequenced by different laboratories using diverse techniques, in order to increase sequencing depth and limit assay-specific biases. Per donor, leukapheresis produced somewhere between about 0.94 and 9.5 billion PBMCs. Broad study findings and their caveats: Because the study included a small number of donors, the genetic and exposure-history diversity represented was limited. When a handful of donors were compared, the shared fraction of clonotypes was about 5.2% for naive CD4, approximately 3.3% for naive CD8, roughly 2.5% for memory CD4, and around 0.37% for memory CD8. Sampling was limited to blood, and TCR repertoires in tissue likely differ from TCR repertoires in blood. Even with the large sequencing depth, rarefaction of the sorted-subset datasets indicated that sequencing was incomplete. Based on pairwise subsampling, the degree of clonotype sharing among donors was expected to be affected by sequencing depth. Compared with non-shared clonotypes, the clonotypes found in all four sorted-subset donors had higher generation probabilities. Naive subsets generally had larger estimated clonotype richness than memory subsets did.

The donors were healthy, HIV-negative adults who had no recently reported acute infections or vaccinations. All donors were Caucasian adults living in Nashville, Tennessee, USA. Magnetic negative selection was used to enrich CD4+ T cells, after which naive cells were positively selected on CD45RA and the negative fraction became the memory subset. Blood was obtained by leukapheresis, after which PBMCs were separated by Ficoll-Histopaque density gradient centrifugation and cryopreserved in liquid nitrogen vapor phase. Purity and quantity of every magnetically sorted T cell population were checked by analytical flow cytometry. From each sorted fraction, genomic DNA was isolated and quantified by UV absorbance on a Nanodrop 2000c. According to the germline V gene (reference sequence), CDR1 reads MNHEY and CDR2 reads SMNVEV. Compared with germline, V lacks 8 bases and J lacks 0 bases; bases without a gene match: 10. The CDR3 covers 16 residues, taking in both the cysteine and the phenylalanine. Of all the DNA, just the CDR3 is kept, 48 bases in frame from base 1.

TCR CDR3 regions were amplified from genomic DNA by multiplex PCR using the deep immunoSEQ assay. For each cell subset, the extracted genomic DNA was distributed evenly across all wells of several immunoSEQ 96-well plates, and each plate served as one replicate. For sorted subsets, approximately 0.2 ug of genomic DNA, equivalent to 25,000 to 35,000 T cell genomes, went into each replicate PCR. Purified libraries were quantified with a Qubit 3.0 fluorometer, sized on a Bioanalyzer 2100, and re-quantified with the KAPA Library Quantification kit. Every immunoSEQ 96-well plate was sequenced on a separate single-read 150-cycle Illumina NextSeq 550 flow cell. The paper's data handling went like this. Because the immunoSEQ output included only junctional sequences and no quality scores, the filtering could not be the same as the filtering used for full-length reads. Sequences were annotated with PyIR, a Python wrapper for IgBLAST v1.9, and V/J genes and CDR3 were assigned using IMGT germline references. Reads with weak V/J assignments (E-value above 1e-6), missing CDR3, stop codons, out-of-frame junctions, or ambiguous translated residues were removed. V3J clonotypes were defined by identical inferred V gene, J gene, and CDR3 amino acid sequence. Percentage overlap between repertoires was computed as shared unique clonotypes divided by the size of the smaller repertoire. Repertoire richness was assessed with RTK rarefaction, the Chao1 estimator, and Recon v2.1 estimates of unobserved clonotypes. For all TCRbeta clonotypes obtained by the gDNA method from a few donors, generation probabilities were computed with OLGA. TCRdb limited this immuneACCESS table to in-frame rearrangements with V and J called. A share of clones is missing; checked studies link under half to unresolved V genes, and the rest is unexplained. The V and J calls and clone size come from that table; D and trimming were worked out from the DNA. Counted in this sample were 2 million to 3 million clones; 90% to 95% of them appeared once. The ten top clones hold about 0.34% of the sample.

The sequenced sample consisted of naive CD4+ T cells from PBMCs. Per the publication, the cell subset or site label means: CD45RA+ positively selected. The TCR originated in a man younger than 35 in good health. Some clones in this sample may be carry-over from other donors' samples. The sequence joins TRBV27 to TRBJ1-1; TRBD1 agrees with 9 junctional bases. The DNA is as follows: TGTGCCAGCCACCCAGGACAGGGGATATTGAACACTGAAGCTTTCTTT. Translation gives CASHPGQGILNTEAFF.